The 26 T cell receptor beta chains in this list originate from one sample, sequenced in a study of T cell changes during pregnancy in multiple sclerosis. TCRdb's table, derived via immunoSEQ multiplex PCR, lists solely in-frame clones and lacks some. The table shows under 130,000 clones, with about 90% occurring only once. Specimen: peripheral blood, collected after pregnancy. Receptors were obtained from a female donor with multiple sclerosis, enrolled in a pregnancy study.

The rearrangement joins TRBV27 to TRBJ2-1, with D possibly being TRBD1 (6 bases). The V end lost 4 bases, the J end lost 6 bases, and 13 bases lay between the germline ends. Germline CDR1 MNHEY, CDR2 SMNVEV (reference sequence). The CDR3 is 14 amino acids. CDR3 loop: CASSSFTGSNEQFF. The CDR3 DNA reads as TGTGCCAGCAGTTCATTCACAGGGTCCAATGAGCAGTTCTTC.

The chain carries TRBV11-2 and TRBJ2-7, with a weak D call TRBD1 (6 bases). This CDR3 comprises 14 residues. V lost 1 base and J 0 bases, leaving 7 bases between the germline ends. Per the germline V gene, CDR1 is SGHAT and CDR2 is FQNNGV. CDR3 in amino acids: CASSLGQVSYEQYF. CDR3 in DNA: TGTGCCAGCAGCTTAGGACAGGTCTCCTACGAGCAGTACTTC.

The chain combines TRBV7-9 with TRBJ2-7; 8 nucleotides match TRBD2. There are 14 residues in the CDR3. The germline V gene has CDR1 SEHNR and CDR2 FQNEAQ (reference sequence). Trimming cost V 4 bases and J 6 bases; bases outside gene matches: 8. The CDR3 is CASSSGTRSTEQYF. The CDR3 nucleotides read TGTGCCAGCAGCTCCGGGACTAGATCTACCGAGCAGTACTTC. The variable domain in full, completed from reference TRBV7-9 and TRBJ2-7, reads DTGVSQNPRHKITKRGQNVTFRCDPISEHNRLYWYRQTLGQGPEFLTYFQNEAQLEKSRLLSDRFSAERPKGSFSTLEIQRTEQGDSAMYLCASSSGTRSTEQYFGPGTRLTVT.

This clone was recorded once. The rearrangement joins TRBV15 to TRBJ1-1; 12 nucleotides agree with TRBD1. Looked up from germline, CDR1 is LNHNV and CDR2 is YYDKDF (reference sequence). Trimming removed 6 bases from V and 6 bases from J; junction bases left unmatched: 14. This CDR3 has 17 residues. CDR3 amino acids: CATREGGQGANNPEAFF. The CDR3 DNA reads TGTGCCACCAGGGAGGGGGGACAGGGGGCGAATAACCCTGAAGCTTTCTTT.

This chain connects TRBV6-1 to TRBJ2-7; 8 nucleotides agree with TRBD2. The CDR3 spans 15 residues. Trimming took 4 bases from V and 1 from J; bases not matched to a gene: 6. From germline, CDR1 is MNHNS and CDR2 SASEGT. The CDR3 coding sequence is TGTGCCAGCAGTGCGCTAGCGGGTGATTCCTACGAGCAGTACTTC. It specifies CASSALAGDSYEQYF.

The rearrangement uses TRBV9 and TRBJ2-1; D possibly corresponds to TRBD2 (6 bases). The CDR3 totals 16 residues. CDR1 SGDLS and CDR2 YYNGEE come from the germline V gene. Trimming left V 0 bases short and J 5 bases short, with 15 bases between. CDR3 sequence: CASSVGNSGYNNEQFF. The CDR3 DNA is TGTGCCAGCAGCGTAGGCAATAGCGGATACAACAATGAGCAGTTCTTC.

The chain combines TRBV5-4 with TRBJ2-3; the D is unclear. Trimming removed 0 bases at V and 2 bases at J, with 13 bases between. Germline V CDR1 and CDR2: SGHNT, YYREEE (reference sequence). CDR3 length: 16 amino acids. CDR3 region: CASSLVAQQLTDTQYF. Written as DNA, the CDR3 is TGTGCCAGCAGCTTGGTGGCCCAACAGCTCACAGATACGCAGTATTTT. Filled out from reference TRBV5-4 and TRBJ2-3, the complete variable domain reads ETGVTQSPTHLIKTRGQQVTLRCSSQSGHNTVSWYQQALGQGPQFIFQYYREEENGRGNFPPRFSGLQFPNYSSELNVNALELDDSALYLCASSLVAQQLTDTQYFGPGTRLTVL.

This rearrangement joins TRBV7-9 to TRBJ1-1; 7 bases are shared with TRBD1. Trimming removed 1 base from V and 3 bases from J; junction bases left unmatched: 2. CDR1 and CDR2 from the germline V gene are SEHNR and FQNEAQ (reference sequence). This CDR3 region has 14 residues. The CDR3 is CASSLGQGDTEAFF. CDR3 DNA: TGTGCCAGCAGCTTAGGGCAGGGGGACACTGAAGCTTTCTTT.

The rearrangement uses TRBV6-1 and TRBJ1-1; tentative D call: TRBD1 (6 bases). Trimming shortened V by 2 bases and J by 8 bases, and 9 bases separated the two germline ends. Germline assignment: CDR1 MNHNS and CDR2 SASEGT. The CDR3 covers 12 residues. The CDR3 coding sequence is TGTGCCAGCAGTGAACCCAGGGGAGAAGCTTTCTTT. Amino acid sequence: CASSEPRGEAFF.

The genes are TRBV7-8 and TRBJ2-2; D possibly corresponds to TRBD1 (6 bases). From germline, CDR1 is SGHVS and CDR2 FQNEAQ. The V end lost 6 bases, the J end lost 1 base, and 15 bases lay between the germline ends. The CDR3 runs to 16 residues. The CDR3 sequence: CASRLGWGLNTGELFF. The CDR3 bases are TGTGCCAGCAGGTTGGGGTGGGGGCTGAACACCGGGGAGCTGTTTTTT.

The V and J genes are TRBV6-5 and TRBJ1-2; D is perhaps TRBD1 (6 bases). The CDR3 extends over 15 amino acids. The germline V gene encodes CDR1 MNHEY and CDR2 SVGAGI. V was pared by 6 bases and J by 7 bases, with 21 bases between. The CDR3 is CASRLNTGGGGGYTF. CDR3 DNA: TGTGCCAGCAGGCTCAACACGGGGGGGGGCGGTGGCTACACCTTC.

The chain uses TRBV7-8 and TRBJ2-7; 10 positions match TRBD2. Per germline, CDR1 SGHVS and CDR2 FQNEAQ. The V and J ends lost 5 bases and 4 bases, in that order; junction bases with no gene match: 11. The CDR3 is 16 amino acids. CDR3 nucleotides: TGTGCCAGCAGCCCAGCGGGAGGGGGGACCGTATACGAGCAGTACTTC. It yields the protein CASSPAGGGTVYEQYF.

The CDR3 here is CASSIDLVDRGISDTQYF. CDR3 nucleotides: TGTGCCAGTAGTATAGATCTAGTGGACAGGGGGATCTCAGATACGCAGTATTTT. J is TRBJ2-3 and V is TRBV19; TRBD1 aligns across 10 bases. This CDR3 has 18 residues. Germline values: CDR1 LNHDA, CDR2 SQIVND (reference sequence). V was clipped by 0 bases and J by 4 bases; unmatched bases: 10.

The CDR3 region is CASSAGGIKETQYF. Here the CDR3 DNA reads TGTGCCAGCAGTGCGGGCGGGATCAAGGAGACCCAGTACTTC. V is TRBV2 and J is TRBJ2-5; D is possibly TRBD2 (6 bases). V was trimmed by 4 bases and J by 5 bases, leaving 14 bases between them. Germline loops: CDR1 SNHLY, CDR2 FYNNEI. The CDR3 contains 14 residues.

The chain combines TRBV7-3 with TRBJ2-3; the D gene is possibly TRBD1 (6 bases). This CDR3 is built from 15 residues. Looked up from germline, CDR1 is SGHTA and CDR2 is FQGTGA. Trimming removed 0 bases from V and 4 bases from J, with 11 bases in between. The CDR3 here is CASSLTAGGADTQYF. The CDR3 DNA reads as TGTGCCAGCAGCTTAACTGCTGGGGGCGCAGATACGCAGTATTTT.

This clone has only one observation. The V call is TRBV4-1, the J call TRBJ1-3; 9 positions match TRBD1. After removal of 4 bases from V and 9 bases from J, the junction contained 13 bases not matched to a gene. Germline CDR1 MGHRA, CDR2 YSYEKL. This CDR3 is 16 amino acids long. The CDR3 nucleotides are TGCGCCAGCAGCCCCATCCCCCGGGACAGGGTGAGCACCATATATTTT. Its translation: CASSPIPRDRVSTIYF.

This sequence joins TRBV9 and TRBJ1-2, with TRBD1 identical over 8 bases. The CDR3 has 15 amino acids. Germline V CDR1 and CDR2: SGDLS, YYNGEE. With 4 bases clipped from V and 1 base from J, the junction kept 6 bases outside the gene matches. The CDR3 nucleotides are TGTGCCAGCAGCCCTACAGGGGGAGGTAACTATGGCTACACCTTC. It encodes CASSPTGGGNYGYTF.

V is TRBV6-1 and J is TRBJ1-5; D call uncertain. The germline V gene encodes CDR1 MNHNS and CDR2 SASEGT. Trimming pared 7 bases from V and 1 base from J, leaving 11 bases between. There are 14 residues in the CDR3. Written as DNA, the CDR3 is TGTGCCAGCACTTCCCCCCGGAGCAATCAGCCCCAGCATTTT. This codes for CASTSPRSNQPQHF.

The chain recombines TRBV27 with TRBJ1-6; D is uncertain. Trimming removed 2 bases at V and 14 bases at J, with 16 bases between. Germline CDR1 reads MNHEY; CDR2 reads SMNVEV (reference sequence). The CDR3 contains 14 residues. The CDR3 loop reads CASSLLWPFGALHF. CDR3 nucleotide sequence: TGTGCCAGCAGTTTACTCTGGCCGTTCGGGGCCCTCCACTTT.

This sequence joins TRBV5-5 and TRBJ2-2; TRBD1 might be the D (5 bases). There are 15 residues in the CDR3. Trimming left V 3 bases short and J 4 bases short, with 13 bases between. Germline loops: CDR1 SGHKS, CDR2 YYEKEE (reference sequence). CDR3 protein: CASSWQVGATGELFF. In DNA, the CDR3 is TGTGCCAGCAGCTGGCAGGTAGGGGCCACCGGGGAGCTGTTTTTT.

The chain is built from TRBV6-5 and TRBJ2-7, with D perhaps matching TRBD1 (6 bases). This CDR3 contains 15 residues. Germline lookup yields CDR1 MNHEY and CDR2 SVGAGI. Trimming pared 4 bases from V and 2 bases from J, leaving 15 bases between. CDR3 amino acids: CASSSPYAGAYEQYF. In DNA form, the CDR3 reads TGTGCCAGCAGTTCTCCTTACGCAGGGGCCTACGAGCAGTACTTC.

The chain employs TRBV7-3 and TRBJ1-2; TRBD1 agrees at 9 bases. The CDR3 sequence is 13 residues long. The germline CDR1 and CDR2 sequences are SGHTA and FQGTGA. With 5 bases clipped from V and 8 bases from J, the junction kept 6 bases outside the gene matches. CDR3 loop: CASSLGQGRGYTF. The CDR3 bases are TGTGCCAGCAGCCTGGGACAGGGCCGGGGCTACACCTTC.

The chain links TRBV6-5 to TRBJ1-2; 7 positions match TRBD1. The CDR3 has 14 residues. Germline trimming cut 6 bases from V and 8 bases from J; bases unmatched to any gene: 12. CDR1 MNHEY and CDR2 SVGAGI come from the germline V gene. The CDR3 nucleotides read TGTGCCAGCAGCCGAGGACAGGCAGTGTGGGGCTACACCTTC. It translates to CASSRGQAVWGYTF.

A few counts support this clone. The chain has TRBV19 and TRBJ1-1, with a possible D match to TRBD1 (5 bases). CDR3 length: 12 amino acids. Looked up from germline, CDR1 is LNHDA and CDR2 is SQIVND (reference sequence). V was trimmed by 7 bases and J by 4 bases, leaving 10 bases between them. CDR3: CASTLDTTEAFF. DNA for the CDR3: TGTGCCAGTACCTTGGACACCACTGAAGCTTTCTTT.

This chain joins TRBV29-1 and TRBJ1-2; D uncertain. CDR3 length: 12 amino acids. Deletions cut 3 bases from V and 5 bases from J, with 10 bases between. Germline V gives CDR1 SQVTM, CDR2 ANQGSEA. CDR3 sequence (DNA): TGCAGCGTTGAGAGGCGCGGTTATGGCTACACCTTC. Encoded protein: CSVERRGYGYTF. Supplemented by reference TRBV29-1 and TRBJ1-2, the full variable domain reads SAVISQKPSRDICQRGTSLTIQCQVDSQVTMMFWYRQQPGQSLTLIATANQGSEATYESGFVIDKFPISRPNLTFSTLTVSNMSPEDSSIYLCSVERRGYGYTFGSGTRLTVV.

CDR3 amino acids: CASSLDGGLTGELFF. Here the CDR3 DNA reads TGTGCCAGCAGCTTAGACGGGGGGCTCACCGGGGAGCTGTTTTTT. The chain uses TRBV11-2 and TRBJ2-2; D possibly corresponds to TRBD2 (7 bases). Germline assignment: CDR1 SGHAT and CDR2 FQNNGV. The V gene lost 0 bases and the J gene lost 4 bases, with 9 bases spanning the gap. This CDR3 region has 15 residues.